This is a list of T cell receptor beta chains from one sample in a study of cytomegalovirus exposure and HLA in healthy donors. Data came from immunoSEQ multiplex PCR; TCRdb stores just in-frame clones and leaves some out. Of approximately 140,000 clones in the sample, 70% to 90% are singletons; the top ten hold more than 0.5%. Sequencing used PBMCs. These receptor sequences come from a woman aged 40 to 55 in good health and CMV-seronegative. CDR3s include the opening cysteine and the closing phenylalanine or tryptophan. Each record gives: V gene, J gene, CDR3 protein.

V: TRBV6-5
J: TRBJ2-7
CDR3: CASSYGGIDGSYEQYF

V: TRBV29-1
J: TRBJ2-5
CDR3: CSVSRDRSSGPQYF

V: TRBV5-4
J: TRBJ2-3
CDR3: CASSRLSSPTDTQYF

V: TRBV7-2
J: TRBJ2-3
CDR3: CASSAGLAGITDTQYF

V: TRBV11-3
J: TRBJ2-3
CDR3: CASSLGGRRYTDTQYF

V: TRBV30
J: TRBJ1-3
CDR3: CAWTRGLDTIYF

V: TRBV5-1
J: TRBJ2-1
CDR3: CASSLGQVYNEQFF

V: TRBV4-2
J: TRBJ2-2
CDR3: CASSQDGLADTGELFF

V: TRBV6-1
J: TRBJ2-7
CDR3: CASKGLAGTYEQYF

V: TRBV10-1
J: TRBJ2-7
CDR3: CASGDGGTYEQYF

V: TRBV6-1
J: TRBJ1-5
CDR3: CASSASPGAHQPQHF

V: TRBV6-4
J: TRBJ2-3
CDR3: CASSEVAGGDTQYF

V: TRBV5-4
J: TRBJ2-5
CDR3: CASSSGGMAGTPFGTQYF

V: TRBV7-2
J: TRBJ1-2
CDR3: CASSLIMGGAAYGYTF

V: TRBV5-1
J: TRBJ2-7
CDR3: CASSQGTGDYEQYF

V: TRBV30
J: TRBJ2-7
CDR3: CAWSGPGQGSYEQYF